Presented here are 12 T cell receptor beta chains from one specimen sequenced in a study of early T cells in non-severe SARS-CoV-2 infection. Each CDR3 protein is one row after TCRdb ran MiXCR on the 5' RACE reads. Found here are approximately 76,000 distinct CDR3 sequences, 12% of them singletons; the top ten hold under 3%. The sample taken for sequencing was whole blood. Receptors originate from an adult who was a healthcare worker with PCR-confirmed SARS-CoV-2 infection or an uninfected control (not recorded which).

This clonotype occurred many times. This sequence joins TRBV10-3 and TRBJ1-1; D may be TRBD1 (5 bases). The CDR3 consists of 13 residues. CDR1 ENHRY and CDR2 SYGVKD come from the germline V gene. V was pared by 0 bases and J by 5 bases, with 7 bases between. The CDR3 DNA sequence: TGTGCCATCAGTGAGTCGGGGGAGACTGAAGCTTTCTTT. It translates to CAISESGETEAFF.

This clonotype was seen many times. The chain is built from TRBV11-2 and TRBJ1-1; D perhaps matches TRBD1 (5 bases). V was cut by 3 bases and J by 1 base, with 12 bases left in between. The germline V gene encodes CDR1 SGHAT and CDR2 FQNNGV. The CDR3 covers 15 residues. The CDR3 here is CASSFTGVANTEAFF. In DNA form, the CDR3 reads TGTGCCAGCAGCTTTACAGGAGTCGCGAACACTGAAGCTTTCTTT.

The chain couples TRBV30 to TRBJ2-2, with D possibly TRBD1 on 5 matching bases. This CDR3 contains 15 residues. CDR1 GTSNPN and CDR2 SVGIG come from the germline V gene (reference sequence). Trimming took 1 base from V and 2 from J, leaving 11 bases between them. The CDR3 spells CAWSGGHYNTGELFF. CDR3 nucleotides: TGTGCCTGGAGTGGAGGACATTATAACACCGGGGAGCTGTTTTTT. Looking up the rest from reference TRBV30 and TRBJ2-2 gives the full variable domain: SQTIHQWPATLVQPVGSPLSLECTVEGTSNPNLYWYRQAAGRGLQLLFYSVGIGQISSEVPQNLSASRPQDRQFILSSKKLLLSDSGFYLCAWSGGHYNTGELFFGEGSRLTVL.

CDR3 DNA sequence: TGCGGCGCAGGTGCCACAGATACGCAGTATTTT. It translates to CGAGATDTQYF. The rearrangement joins TRBV29-1 to TRBJ2-3, with D unclear. This CDR3 spans 11 amino acids. The germline gives CDR1 SQVTM, CDR2 ANQGSEA.

A few counts support this clonotype. This sequence joins TRBV11-3 and TRBJ2-1, with TRBD2 as a possible D gene (6 bases). Germline CDR1 and CDR2: SGHNT and YENEEA. The CDR3 has 15 amino acids. V lost 1 base and J 6 bases, leaving 13 bases between the germline ends. CDR3 region: CASSLGGKNVNEQFF. In DNA, the CDR3 is TGTGCCAGCAGCTTAGGCGGGAAAAATGTCAATGAGCAGTTCTTC.

The table lists this clonotype with many counts. The genes are TRBV14 and TRBJ2-3; TRBD2 might be the D (5 bases). This CDR3 contains 14 residues. The germline V and J ends were trimmed by 2 bases and 4 bases, with 10 bases remaining between them. Germline assignment: CDR1 SGHDN and CDR2 FVKESK. The CDR3 protein is CASSQRLAADTQYF. The CDR3 bases are TGTGCCAGCAGCCAACGGCTAGCAGCAGATACGCAGTATTTT.

In this sample, this clonotype turned up many times. This chain joins TRBV6-6 and TRBJ2-2; D perhaps matches TRBD2 (5 bases). The germline V gene has CDR1 MNHNY and CDR2 SVGAGI (reference sequence). V lost 5 bases, J lost 2 bases, and 9 bases lay in between. The length of the CDR3 is 14 residues. The CDR3 nucleotides read TGTGCCAGCAGTGCCGGGATCAACACCGGGGAGCTGTTTTTT. Protein sequence: CASSAGINTGELFF.

CDR3 sequence: CSARDLQGTNEKLFF. In nucleotides, the CDR3 is TGCAGTGCTAGAGATCTACAGGGAACTAATGAAAAACTGTTTTTT. The chain combines TRBV20-1 with TRBJ1-4, with D tentatively TRBD1 (6 bases). Germline assignment: CDR1 DFQATT and CDR2 SNEGSKA (reference sequence). Trimming took 0 bases from V and 1 from J, leaving 9 bases between them. This CDR3 is built from 15 residues.

This chain links TRBV5-6 with TRBJ1-5; the match to TRBD1 covers 10 bases. Trimming removed 1 base from V and 2 bases from J; junction bases left unmatched: 3. There are 16 residues in the CDR3. Germline loops: CDR1 SGHDT, CDR2 YYEEEE. The DNA of the CDR3 is TGTGCCAGCAGCTTGAGGACAGGGGGTGGCAATCAGCCCCAGCATTTT. It is translated as CASSLRTGGGNQPQHF.

This clonotype was detected only a few times. This rearrangement joins TRBV6-5 to TRBJ1-4; 9 nucleotides match TRBD1. The ends lost 6 bases at V and 7 bases at J; junction bases unmatched: 9. CDR3 length: 15 amino acids. The germline CDR1 and CDR2 sequences are MNHEY and SVGAGI. In nucleotides, the CDR3 is TGTGCCAGCAGCGCCACAGGGGGCGGCGGTGAAAAACTGTTTTTT. It specifies CASSATGGGGEKLFF.

This chain uses TRBV5-5 with TRBJ2-2, with D possibly matching TRBD2 (6 bases). Trimming shortened V by 4 bases and J by 0 bases, and 16 bases separated the two germline ends. Germline-derived CDR1 and CDR2 are SGHKS and YYEKEE (reference sequence). The CDR3 is made up of 17 amino acids. CDR3 amino acids: CASSRRVGGANTGELFF. The DNA for the CDR3 is TGTGCCAGCAGCCGCCGGGTGGGAGGCGCGAACACCGGGGAGCTGTTTTTT.

In its sample, this clonotype was seen a few times. The chain has TRBV7-6 and TRBJ1-5; D is perhaps TRBD1 (5 bases). V was pared by 5 bases and J by 6 bases, with 20 bases between. The CDR3 is 16 residues long. Germline lookup yields CDR1 SGHVS and CDR2 FNYEAQ. The CDR3 loop reads CASSPLVGEIGQPQHF. In DNA, the CDR3 is TGTGCCAGCAGCCCCCTCGTAGGGGAGATCGGTCAGCCCCAGCATTTT.